A single sample is the source of the 6 T cell receptor beta chains below, sequenced in a study of response to subunit inactivated influenza vaccine. A single record per CDR3 protein comes from TCRdb applying MiXCR to the RT-PCR reads. Of about 310,000 distinct CDR3 sequences detected, 21% appear once; the ten largest clones hold about 9.4%. The sequencing used PBMCs from blood, collected approximately 20 months after vaccination. The source is a man in his fifties or sixties who received an inactivated influenza vaccine.

The gene calls are TRBV25-1 and TRBJ2-7; possible D gene TRBD1, 6 bases. Per the germline V gene, CDR1 is MGHDK and CDR2 is SYGVNS. V lost 8 bases and J 5 bases, leaving 10 bases between the germline ends. The CDR3 spans 11 residues. The CDR3 sequence is CASDRNNEQYF. The CDR3, as DNA: TGTGCCAGCGACAGGAACAACGAGCAGTACTTC.

This clonotype was counted between two and nine times. V is TRBV10-3 and J is TRBJ1-6; no reliable D call. This CDR3 is built from 12 residues. Trimming cost V 4 bases and J 7 bases, with 5 bases left between them. CDR1 is ENHRY and CDR2 is SYGVKD in the germline V gene. The CDR3 nucleotides read TGTGCCATCAGTGGGGAGAATTCACCCCTCCACTTT. This codes for CAISGENSPLHF.

This clonotype was counted ten times or more. The rearrangement uses TRBV28 and TRBJ1-5; D gene ambiguous. CDR3 size: 15 residues. V gave up 1 base and J gave up 3 bases, with 10 bases separating them. CDR1 and CDR2 from the germline V gene are MDHEN and SYDVKM. CDR3 protein: CASSLFLNVNQPQHF. In DNA form, the CDR3 reads TGTGCCAGCAGTTTATTTCTTAATGTCAATCAGCCCCAGCATTTT.

In the case of this clonotype: This may be a read error, as it is one base from a much larger clone. The gene calls are TRBV9 and TRBJ1-6; D is ambiguous. Germline CDR1 is SGDLS and CDR2 is YYNGEE. The CDR3 spans 14 residues. CDR3 coding DNA: TGTGCCAGCAGCTCCGGGGTCCGATATTCAACCCTCCACTTT. Translating it yields CASSSGVRYSTLHF.

The V call is TRBV29-1, the J call TRBJ2-7, with TRBD1 identical over 10 bases. Germline assignment: CDR1 SQVTM and CDR2 ANQGSEA. The CDR3 has 14 amino acids. V gave up 7 bases and J gave up 4 bases; unmatched junction bases: 10. This CDR3 reads CSATPGTGVYEQYF. DNA for the CDR3: TGCAGCGCCACCCCCGGGACAGGGGTTTACGAGCAGTACTTC.

V is TRBV11-2 and J is TRBJ2-7; D remains ambiguous. The CDR3 spans 12 residues. Per germline, CDR1 SGHAT and CDR2 FQNNGV. Trimming pared 5 bases from V and 2 bases from J, leaving 7 bases between. CDR3 amino acids: CASSPRPYEQYF. The CDR3 DNA follows: TGTGCCAGCAGCCCCCGCCCCTACGAGCAGTACTTC. The variable domain in full, completed from reference TRBV11-2 and TRBJ2-7, reads EAGVAQSPRYKIIEKRQSVAFWCNPISGHATLYWYQQILGQGPKLLIQFQNNGVVDDSQLPKDRFSAERLKGVDSTLKIQPAKLEDSAVYLCASSPRPYEQYFGPGTRLTVT.